This T cell receptor (beta chain) was captured by sequencing in a study of identical twins. From the 5' RACE reads, TCRdb called clonotypes with MiXCR, one entry per CDR3 protein. The data hold some 250,000 distinct CDR3 sequences, with 12% observed a single time. V was clipped by 2 bases and J by 4 bases, with 13 bases between them. CDR1 is MRHNA, CDR2 SNTAGT, per germline. The CDR3 sequence is 15 residues long. About this clonotype: Its antigen is unidentified.

Broader study findings: Because invariant MAIT and iNKT cells could be present, zero-insertion analyses could be partly confounded. The study found that models underestimated out-of-frame TCR alpha sharing in monozygotic twins. Abundant beta clonotypes from cord blood had fewer insertions, unlike memory repertoires, which showed none.

The same data also contributed to another study, on yellow fever vaccine responses in identical twins. That source notes: Twins reportedly had a vaccine T cell response that seemed partly convergent, partly personalized.

The receptor was derived from a woman aged 18 to 35 in good health. The chain combines TRBV6-4 with TRBJ2-3; D might be TRBD2 (5 bases). Input material: memory (CD45RO+) T cells sorted from blood. Written as DNA, the CDR3 is TGTGCCAGCAGTGACGAGGGTGCTAGCTCAGATACGCAGTATTTT. Protein sequence: CASSDEGASSDTQYF.